Following are 12 T cell receptor beta chains from one sample sequenced in a study of blood T cells in healthy people across ages. The second PCR ran about 6 to 12 cycles with a sample-barcoded 5' primer and J-beta primers. TCRdb called the 5' RACE reads again in MiXCR, with one record for every CDR3 protein. Of some 1.5 million distinct CDR3 sequences listed, 25% to 30% are singletons. The sample was blood. All receptors derive from a woman in her 30s in good health.

This clonotype has only a few counts. CDR3 protein: CASSPTTGGPSTDTQYF. CDR3 coding DNA: TGTGCCAGCAGTCCAACAACGGGAGGCCCTTCCACAGATACGCAGTATTTT. This sequence joins TRBV7-3 and TRBJ2-3, with 7 bases that match TRBD2. Germline-derived CDR1 and CDR2 are SGHTA and FQGTGA. After removal of 6 bases from V and 2 bases from J, the junction contained 14 bases not matched to a gene. The CDR3 is made up of 17 amino acids.

CDR3 protein: CASSAGGMRTDTQYF. The CDR3 DNA is TGTGCCAGCAGCGCCGGAGGGATGCGCACAGATACGCAGTATTTT. The chain uses TRBV9 and TRBJ2-3, with D tentatively TRBD2 (6 bases). This CDR3 has 15 amino acids. V was pared by 3 bases and J by 1 base, with 12 bases between. The germline V gene has CDR1 SGDLS and CDR2 YYNGEE.

In this sample, this clonotype turned up many times. The CDR3 nucleotides read TGTGCCAGCAGTAAACTAGCGGGAGTCTCAGATACGCAGTATTTT. This sequence encodes CASSKLAGVSDTQYF. The chain couples TRBV27 to TRBJ2-3; 11 nucleotides line up with TRBD2. Trimming took 5 bases from V and 4 from J; bases not matched to a gene: 5. There are 15 residues in the CDR3. CDR1 is MNHEY, CDR2 SMNVEV, per germline (reference sequence).

This clonotype was seen more than once but under ten times. The chain has TRBV20-1 and TRBJ1-5, with D unclear. Trimming cost V 3 bases and J 7 bases, with 16 bases left between them. This CDR3 comprises 14 residues. Germline V CDR1 and CDR2: DFQATT, SNEGSKA (reference sequence). DNA of the CDR3: TGCAGTGCTAGTGCCCTAAAGGAAGAACAGCCCCAGCATTTT. Residues: CSASALKEEQPQHF.

The chain is built from TRBV6-2 or TRBV6-3 and TRBJ1-5, with D perhaps matching TRBD1 (6 bases). The CDR3 sequence is 13 residues long. V dropped 8 bases and J dropped 7 bases, with 15 bases sitting between them. From germline, CDR1 is MNHEY and CDR2 SVGEGT. The CDR3 DNA sequence: TGTGCCAGCGAAGGGGCAGGGGAACAGCCCCAGCATTTT. This sequence encodes CASEGAGEQPQHF.

J is TRBJ2-3 and V is TRBV14; D not certain. The germline V gene encodes CDR1 SGHDN and CDR2 FVKESK. The CDR3 runs 12 residues. Trimming cost V 4 bases and J 6 bases, with 8 bases left between them. CDR3 in DNA: TGTGCCAGCAGCCGAGATTGGGATACGCAGTATTTT. Translated: CASSRDWDTQYF.

This clonotype has only a few counts. The gene calls are TRBV9 and TRBJ1-2; tentative D call: TRBD1 (5 bases). V was clipped by 2 bases and J by 4 bases, with 12 bases between them. The CDR3 sequence is 14 residues long. CDR1 and CDR2 (germline): SGDLS, YYNGEE. This CDR3 is CASSVSRGTYGYTF. Written as DNA, the CDR3 is TGTGCCAGCAGCGTGTCGAGGGGAACCTATGGCTACACCTTC.

This clonotype has a count of ten or more. This rearrangement joins TRBV13 to TRBJ2-7; TRBD1 matches at 9 bases. This CDR3 has 13 residues. Germline V CDR1 and CDR2: PRHDT, FYEKMQ (reference sequence). The J segment lost 5 bases and the V segment lost 10 bases, leaving 9 bases of the junction unmatched. CDR3 nucleotides: TGTGCCAACACCGGGACAGGGCATGACGAGCAGTACTTC. The encoded protein is CANTGTGHDEQYF. The full variable domain, its missing parts supplied by reference TRBV13 and TRBJ2-7, is AAGVIQSPRHLIKEKRETATLKCYPIPRHDTVYWYQQGPGQDPQFLISFYEKMQSDKGSIPDRFSAQQFSDYHSELNMSSLELGDSALYFCANTGTGHDEQYFGPGTRLTVT.

This chain connects TRBV9 to TRBJ2-1; D tentatively reads TRBD1 or TRBD2 (6 bases each). Trimming pared 4 bases from V and 4 bases from J, leaving 15 bases between. The CDR3 length is 15 residues. The V gene's germline CDR1 is SGDLS and CDR2 YYNGEE. The CDR3 protein is CASSPDSGRYNEQFF. In DNA, the CDR3 is TGTGCCAGCAGCCCGGACAGCGGGCGATACAATGAGCAGTTCTTC. Full variable domain (missing parts from reference TRBV9 and TRBJ2-1): DSGVTQTPKHLITATGQRVTLRCSPRSGDLSVYWYQQSLDQGLQFLIQYYNGEERAKGNILERFSAQQFPDLHSELNLSSLELGDSALYFCASSPDSGRYNEQFFGPGTRLTVL.

On this clonotype itself: This may arise from a read error, as a much more abundant clone is one base away. J is TRBJ2-5 and V is TRBV29-1, with 9 bases that match TRBD2. The J call may be in error: the DNA end matches TRBJ2-7 better. The CDR3 is 14 residues long. Germline CDR1 reads SQVTM; CDR2 reads ANQGSEA. The CDR3 nucleotides are TGCAGCGCTGAGGTGGCTAGCGGGGATTACGAGCAGTACTTC. Its translation is CSAEVASGDYEQYF.

This clonotype was detected only a few times. V is TRBV20-1 and J is TRBJ2-5; 11 bases line up with TRBD2. This CDR3 has 14 amino acids. The V and J ends lost 4 bases and 5 bases, in that order; junction bases with no gene match: 6. The germline CDR1 and CDR2 sequences are DFQATT and SNEGSKA (reference sequence). This CDR3 reads CSATTVAGGETQYF. CDR3 DNA: TGCAGTGCTACCACAGTAGCGGGAGGGGAGACCCAGTACTTC.

Comment on this clonotype: Its ends do not fully match the called genes, so a read error is possible. The chain is built from TRBV2 and TRBJ2-4; D is uncertain. Per the germline V gene, CDR1 is SNHLY and CDR2 is FYNNEI. CDR3 length: 12 amino acids. CDR3 in DNA: TGTGCCGGCAGCCTCGAATCCTTTGAGCAGTACTTC. Encoded protein: CAGSLESFEQYF. Combining the CDR3 with reference TRBV2 and TRBJ2-4 gives the whole variable domain EPEVTQTPSHQVTQMGQEVILRCVPISNHLYFYWYRQILGQKVEFLVSFYNNEISEKSEIFDDQFSVERPDGSNFTLKIRSTKLEDSAMYFCAGSLESFEQYFGAGTRLSVL.